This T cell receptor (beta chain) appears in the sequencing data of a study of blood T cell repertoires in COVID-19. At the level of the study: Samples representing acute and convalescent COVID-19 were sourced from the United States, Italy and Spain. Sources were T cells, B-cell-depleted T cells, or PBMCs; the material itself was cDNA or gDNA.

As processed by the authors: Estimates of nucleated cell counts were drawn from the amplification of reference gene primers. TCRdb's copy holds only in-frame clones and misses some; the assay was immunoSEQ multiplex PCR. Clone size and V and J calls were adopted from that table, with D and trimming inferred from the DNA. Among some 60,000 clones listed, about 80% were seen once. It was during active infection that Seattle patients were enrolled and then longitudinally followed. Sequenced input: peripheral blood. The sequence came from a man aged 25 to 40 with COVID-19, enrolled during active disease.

CDR3 sequence reads: CASMAETSTDTQYF. Written as DNA, the CDR3 is TGTGCCAGCATGGCGGAGACTTCCACAGATACGCAGTATTTT. The chain combines TRBV11-1 with TRBJ2-3; D gene ambiguous. CDR3 length: 14 residues. V gave up 7 bases and J gave up 2 bases, with 13 bases separating them. Germline lookup yields CDR1 SGHAT and CDR2 FQDESV (reference sequence).